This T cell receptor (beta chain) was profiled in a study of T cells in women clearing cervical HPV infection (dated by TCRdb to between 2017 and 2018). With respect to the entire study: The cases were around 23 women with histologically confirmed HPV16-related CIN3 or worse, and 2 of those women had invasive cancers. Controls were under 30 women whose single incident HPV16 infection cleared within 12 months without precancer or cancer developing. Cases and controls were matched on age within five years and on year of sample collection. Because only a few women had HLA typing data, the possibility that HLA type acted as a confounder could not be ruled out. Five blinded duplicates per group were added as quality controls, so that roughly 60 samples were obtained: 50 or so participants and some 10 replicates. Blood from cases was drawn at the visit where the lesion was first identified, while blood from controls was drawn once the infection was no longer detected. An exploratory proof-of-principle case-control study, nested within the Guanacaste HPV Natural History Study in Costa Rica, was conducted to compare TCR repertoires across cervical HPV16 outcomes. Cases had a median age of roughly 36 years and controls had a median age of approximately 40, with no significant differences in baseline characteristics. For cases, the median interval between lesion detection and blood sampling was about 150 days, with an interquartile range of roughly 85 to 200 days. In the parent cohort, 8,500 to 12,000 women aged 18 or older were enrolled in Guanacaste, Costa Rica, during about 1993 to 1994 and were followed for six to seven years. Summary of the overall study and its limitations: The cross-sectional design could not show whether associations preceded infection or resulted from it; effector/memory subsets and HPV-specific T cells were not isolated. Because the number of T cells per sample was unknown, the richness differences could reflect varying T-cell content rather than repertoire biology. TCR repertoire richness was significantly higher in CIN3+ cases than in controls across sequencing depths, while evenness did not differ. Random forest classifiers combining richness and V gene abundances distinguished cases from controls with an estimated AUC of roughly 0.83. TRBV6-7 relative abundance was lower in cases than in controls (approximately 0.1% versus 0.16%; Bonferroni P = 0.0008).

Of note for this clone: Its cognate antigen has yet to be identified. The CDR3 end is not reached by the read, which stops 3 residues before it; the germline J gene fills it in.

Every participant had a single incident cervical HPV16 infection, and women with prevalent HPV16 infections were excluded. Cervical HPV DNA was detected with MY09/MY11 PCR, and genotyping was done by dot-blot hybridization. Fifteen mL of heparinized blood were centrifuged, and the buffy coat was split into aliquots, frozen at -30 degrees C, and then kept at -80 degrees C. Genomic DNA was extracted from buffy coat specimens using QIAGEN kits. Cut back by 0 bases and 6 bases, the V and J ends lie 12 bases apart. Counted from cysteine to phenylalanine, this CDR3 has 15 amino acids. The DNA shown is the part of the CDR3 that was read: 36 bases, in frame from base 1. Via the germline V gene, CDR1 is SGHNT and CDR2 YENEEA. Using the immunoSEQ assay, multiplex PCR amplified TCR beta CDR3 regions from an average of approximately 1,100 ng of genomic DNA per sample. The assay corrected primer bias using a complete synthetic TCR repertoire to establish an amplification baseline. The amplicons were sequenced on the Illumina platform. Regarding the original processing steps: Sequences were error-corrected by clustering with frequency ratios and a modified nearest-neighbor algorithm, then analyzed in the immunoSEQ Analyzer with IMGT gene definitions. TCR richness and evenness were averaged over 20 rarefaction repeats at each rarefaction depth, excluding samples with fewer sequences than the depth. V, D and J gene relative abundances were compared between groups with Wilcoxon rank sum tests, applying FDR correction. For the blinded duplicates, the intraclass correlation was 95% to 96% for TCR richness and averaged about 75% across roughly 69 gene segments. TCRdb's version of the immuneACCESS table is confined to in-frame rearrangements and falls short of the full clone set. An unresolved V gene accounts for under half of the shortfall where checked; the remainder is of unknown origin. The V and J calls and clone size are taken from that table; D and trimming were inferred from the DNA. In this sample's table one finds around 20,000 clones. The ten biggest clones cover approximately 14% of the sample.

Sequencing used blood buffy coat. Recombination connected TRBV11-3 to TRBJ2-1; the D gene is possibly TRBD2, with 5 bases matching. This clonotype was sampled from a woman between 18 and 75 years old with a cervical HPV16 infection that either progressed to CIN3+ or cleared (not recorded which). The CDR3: CASSLDHSTSNEQFF. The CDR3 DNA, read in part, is TGTGCCAGCAGCTTAGATCACTCTACTAGCAATGAG.